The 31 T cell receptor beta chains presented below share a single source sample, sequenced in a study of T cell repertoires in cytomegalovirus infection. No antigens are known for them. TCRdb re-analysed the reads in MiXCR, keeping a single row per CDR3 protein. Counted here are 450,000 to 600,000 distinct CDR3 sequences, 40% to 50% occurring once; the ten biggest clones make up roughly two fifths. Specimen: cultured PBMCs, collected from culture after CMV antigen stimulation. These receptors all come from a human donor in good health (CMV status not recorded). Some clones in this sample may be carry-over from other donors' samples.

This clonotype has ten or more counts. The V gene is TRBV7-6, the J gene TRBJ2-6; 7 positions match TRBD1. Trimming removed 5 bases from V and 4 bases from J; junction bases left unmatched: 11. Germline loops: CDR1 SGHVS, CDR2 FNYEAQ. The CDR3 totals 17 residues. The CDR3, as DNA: TGTGCCAGCAGCCTAAGGGGGCGCATCTCCGGGGCCAACGTCCTGACTTTC. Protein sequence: CASSLRGRISGANVLTF.

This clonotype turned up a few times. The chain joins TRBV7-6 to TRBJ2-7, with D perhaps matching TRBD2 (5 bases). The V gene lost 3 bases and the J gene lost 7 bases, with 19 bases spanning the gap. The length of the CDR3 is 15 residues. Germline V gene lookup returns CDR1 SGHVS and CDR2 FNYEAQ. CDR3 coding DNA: TGTGCCAGCAGCTTGGGAGTGGCTGGGGTCGGGGAGCAGTACTTC. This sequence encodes CASSLGVAGVGEQYF.

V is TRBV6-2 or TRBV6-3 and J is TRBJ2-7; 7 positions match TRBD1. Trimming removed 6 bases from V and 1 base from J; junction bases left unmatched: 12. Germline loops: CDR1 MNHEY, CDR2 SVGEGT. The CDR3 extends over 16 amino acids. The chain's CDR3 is CASSYRYRDSSYEQYF. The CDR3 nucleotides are TGTGCCAGCAGCTATCGATACCGGGACAGTTCCTACGAGCAGTACTTC.

This CDR3 reads CASCPAGYRDSTGELFF. DNA for the CDR3: TGTGCCAGCTGCCCCGCCGGTTACAGGGATAGTACCGGGGAGCTGTTTTTT. The chain recombines TRBV28 with TRBJ2-2; perhaps TRBD1 as D (6 bases). CDR1 and CDR2 from the germline V gene are MDHEN and SYDVKM. This CDR3 spans 17 amino acids. Trimming shortened V by 8 bases and J by 5 bases, and 24 bases separated the two germline ends.

CDR3 nucleotides: TGTGCCAGCGGCGCCACTAGTCAGCCCCAGCATTTT. The encoded protein is CASGATSQPQHF. This rearrangement joins TRBV19 to TRBJ1-5; D ambiguous. The length of the CDR3 is 12 residues. V dropped 9 bases and J dropped 6 bases, with 12 bases sitting between them. Looked up from germline, CDR1 is LNHDA and CDR2 is SQIVND (reference sequence).

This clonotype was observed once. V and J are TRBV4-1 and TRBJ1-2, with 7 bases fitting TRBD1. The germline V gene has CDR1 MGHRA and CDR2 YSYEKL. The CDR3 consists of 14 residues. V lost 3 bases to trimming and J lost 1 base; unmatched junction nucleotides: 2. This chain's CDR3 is CASSQGQLNYGYTF. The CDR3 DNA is TGCGCCAGCAGCCAGGGACAGCTTAACTATGGCTACACCTTC.

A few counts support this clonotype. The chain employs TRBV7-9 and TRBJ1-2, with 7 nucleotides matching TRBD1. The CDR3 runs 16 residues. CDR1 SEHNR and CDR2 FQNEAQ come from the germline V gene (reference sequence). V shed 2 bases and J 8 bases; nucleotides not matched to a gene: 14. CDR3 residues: CASSLSPGQLSQGYTF. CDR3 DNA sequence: TGTGCCAGCAGCTTATCCCCGGGACAGCTAAGCCAAGGCTACACCTTC.

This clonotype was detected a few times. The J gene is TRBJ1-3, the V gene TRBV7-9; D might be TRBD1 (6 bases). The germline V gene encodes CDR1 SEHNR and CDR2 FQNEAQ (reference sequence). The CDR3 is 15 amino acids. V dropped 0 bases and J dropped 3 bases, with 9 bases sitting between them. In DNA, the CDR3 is TGTGCCAGCAGCTTAGCGGAACAGGGTGGAAACACCATATATTTT. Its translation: CASSLAEQGGNTIYF.

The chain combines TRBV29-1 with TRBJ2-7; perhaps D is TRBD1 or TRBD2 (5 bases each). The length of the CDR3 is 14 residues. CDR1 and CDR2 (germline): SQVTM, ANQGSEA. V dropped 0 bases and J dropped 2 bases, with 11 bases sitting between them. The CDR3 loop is CSVEDPGTTYEQYF. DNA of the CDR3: TGCAGCGTTGAAGATCCTGGGACCACCTACGAGCAGTACTTC.

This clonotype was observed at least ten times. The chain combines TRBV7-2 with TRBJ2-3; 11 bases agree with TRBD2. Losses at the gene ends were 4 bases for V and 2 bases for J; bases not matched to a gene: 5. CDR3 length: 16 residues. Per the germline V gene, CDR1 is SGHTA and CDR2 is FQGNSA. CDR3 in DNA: TGTGCCAGCAGCTCACCACTAGCGGGGGTCACAGATACGCAGTATTTT. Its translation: CASSSPLAGVTDTQYF.

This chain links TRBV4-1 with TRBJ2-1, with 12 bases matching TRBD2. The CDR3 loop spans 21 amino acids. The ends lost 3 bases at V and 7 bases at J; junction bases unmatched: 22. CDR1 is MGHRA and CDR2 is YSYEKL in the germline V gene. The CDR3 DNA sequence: TGCGCCAGCAGCCAGTACCGCGGAGGGTCTAGCGGGAGGGAAACATTAAATGAGCAGTTCTTC. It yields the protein CASSQYRGGSSGRETLNEQFF.

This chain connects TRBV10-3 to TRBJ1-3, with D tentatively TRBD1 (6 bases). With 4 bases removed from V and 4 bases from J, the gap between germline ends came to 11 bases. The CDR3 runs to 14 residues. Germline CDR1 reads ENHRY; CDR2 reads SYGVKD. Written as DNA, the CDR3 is TGTGCCATCAGTGCTGCCGGGACAGGAAACACCATATATTTT. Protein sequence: CAISAAGTGNTIYF.

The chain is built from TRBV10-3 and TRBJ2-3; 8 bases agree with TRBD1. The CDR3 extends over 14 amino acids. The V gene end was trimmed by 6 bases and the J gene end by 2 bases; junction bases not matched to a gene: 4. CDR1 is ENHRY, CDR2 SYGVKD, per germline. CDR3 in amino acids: CAIRGQGATDTQYF. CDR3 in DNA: TGTGCCATCAGGGGGCAGGGGGCCACAGATACGCAGTATTTT.

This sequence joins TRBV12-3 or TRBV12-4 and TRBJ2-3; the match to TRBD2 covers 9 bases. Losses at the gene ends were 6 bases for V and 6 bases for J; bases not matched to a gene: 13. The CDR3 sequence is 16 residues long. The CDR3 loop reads CASSAGGLAGMDTQYF. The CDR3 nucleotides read TGTGCCAGCAGCGCCGGCGGGCTAGCGGGGATGGATACGCAGTATTTT.

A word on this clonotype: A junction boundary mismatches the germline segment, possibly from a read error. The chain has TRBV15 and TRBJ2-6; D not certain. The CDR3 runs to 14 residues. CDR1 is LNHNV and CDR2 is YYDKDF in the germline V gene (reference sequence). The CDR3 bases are TGTGCCTCCAGGTCACGGTCTGGGGCCAACGTCCTGACTTTC. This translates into CASRSRSGANVLTF.

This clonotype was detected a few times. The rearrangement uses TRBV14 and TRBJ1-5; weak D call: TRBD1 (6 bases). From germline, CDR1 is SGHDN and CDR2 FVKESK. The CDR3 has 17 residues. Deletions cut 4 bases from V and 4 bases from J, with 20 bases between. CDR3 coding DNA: TGTGCCAGCAGCCCGAAGCAACCGGGACACCCAAATCAGCCCCAGCATTTT. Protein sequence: CASSPKQPGHPNQPQHF.

CDR3 nucleotide sequence: TGTGCCAGCAGCCCGGGGACAGGGGCTACGAGCTCCTACGAGCAGTACTTC. Translation gives CASSPGTGATSSYEQYF. The gene calls are TRBV7-2 and TRBJ2-7, with 10 bases lining up with TRBD1. The germline gives CDR1 SGHTA, CDR2 FQGNSA. The CDR3 extends over 17 amino acids. With 5 bases clipped from V and 0 bases from J, the junction kept 10 bases outside the gene matches. Filled out from reference TRBV7-2 and TRBJ2-7, the complete variable domain reads GAGVSQSPSNKVTEKGKDVELRCDPISGHTALYWYRQSLGQGLEFLIYFQGNSAPDKSGLPSDRFSAERTGGSVSTLTIQRTQQEDSAVYLCASSPGTGATSSYEQYFGPGTRLTVT.

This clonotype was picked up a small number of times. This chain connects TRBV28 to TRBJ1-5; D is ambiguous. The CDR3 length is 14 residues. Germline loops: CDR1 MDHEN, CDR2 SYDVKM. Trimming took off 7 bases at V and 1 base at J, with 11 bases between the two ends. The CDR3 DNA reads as TGTGCCAGCATAGGGCGGGGAAGCAATCAGCCCCAGCATTTT. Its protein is CASIGRGSNQPQHF.

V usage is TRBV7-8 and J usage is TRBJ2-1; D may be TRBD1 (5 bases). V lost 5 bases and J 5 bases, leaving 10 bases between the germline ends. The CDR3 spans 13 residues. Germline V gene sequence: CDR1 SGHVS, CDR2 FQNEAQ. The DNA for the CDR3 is TGTGCCAGCAGCCCCCGACAGAACAATGAGCAGTTCTTC. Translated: CASSPRQNNEQFF. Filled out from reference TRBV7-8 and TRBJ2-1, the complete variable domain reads GAGVSQSPRYKVAKRGQDVALRCDPISGHVSLFWYQQALGQGPEFLTYFQNEAQLDKSGLPSDRFFAERPEGSVSTLKIQRTQQEDSAVYLCASSPRQNNEQFFGPGTRLTVL.

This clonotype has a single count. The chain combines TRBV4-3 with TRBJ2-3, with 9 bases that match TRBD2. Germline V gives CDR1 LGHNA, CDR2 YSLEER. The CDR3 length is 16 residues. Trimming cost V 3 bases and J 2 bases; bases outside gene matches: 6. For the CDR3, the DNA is TGCGCCAGCAGCCATCCTCGCGGGAGGGACACAGATACGCAGTATTTT. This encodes CASSHPRGRDTDTQYF.

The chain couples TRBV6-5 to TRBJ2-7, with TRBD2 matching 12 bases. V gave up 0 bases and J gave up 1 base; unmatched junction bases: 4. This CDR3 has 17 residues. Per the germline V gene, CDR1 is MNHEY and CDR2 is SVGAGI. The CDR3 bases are TGTGCCAGCAGTTACTCGGGACTAGCGGGCGTATCCTACGAGCAGTACTTC. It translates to CASSYSGLAGVSYEQYF.

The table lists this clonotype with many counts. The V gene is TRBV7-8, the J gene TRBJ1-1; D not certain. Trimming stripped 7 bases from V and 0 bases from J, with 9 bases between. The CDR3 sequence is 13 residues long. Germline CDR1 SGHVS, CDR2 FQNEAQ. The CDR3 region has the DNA TGTGCCAGCACCCCAGGTGTGAACACTGAAGCTTTCTTT. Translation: CASTPGVNTEAFF.

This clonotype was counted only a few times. The CDR3 DNA reads TGTGCCAGCACCGGGGGGGAGTCCTACGAGCAGTACTTC. Its protein is CASTGGESYEQYF. J is TRBJ2-7 and V is TRBV12-3 or TRBV12-4; TRBD2 aligns across 8 bases. V dropped 7 bases and J dropped 1; count of bases not matched to a gene: 3. The CDR3 totals 13 residues.

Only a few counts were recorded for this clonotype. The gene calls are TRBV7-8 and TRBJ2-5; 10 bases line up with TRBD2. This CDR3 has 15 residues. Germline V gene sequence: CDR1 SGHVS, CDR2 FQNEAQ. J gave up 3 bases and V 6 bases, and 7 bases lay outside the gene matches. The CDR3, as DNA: TGTGCCAGCAGACCCCTACTAGCGGGGAAAGAGACCCAGTACTTC. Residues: CASRPLLAGKETQYF. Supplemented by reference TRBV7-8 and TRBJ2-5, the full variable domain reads GAGVSQSPRYKVAKRGQDVALRCDPISGHVSLFWYQQALGQGPEFLTYFQNEAQLDKSGLPSDRFFAERPEGSVSTLKIQRTQQEDSAVYLCASRPLLAGKETQYFGPGTRLLVL.

CDR3 protein: CASSLARTSGGTDTQYF. CDR3 nucleotide sequence: TGTGCCAGCAGCTTGGCGAGGACTAGCGGGGGAACAGATACGCAGTATTTT. V gene TRBV11-2 combines with J gene TRBJ2-3, with 13 bases fitting TRBD2. Germline-derived CDR1 and CDR2 are SGHAT and FQNNGV. The CDR3 is 17 residues long. V lost 3 bases and J lost 3; bases outside the gene matches: 6.

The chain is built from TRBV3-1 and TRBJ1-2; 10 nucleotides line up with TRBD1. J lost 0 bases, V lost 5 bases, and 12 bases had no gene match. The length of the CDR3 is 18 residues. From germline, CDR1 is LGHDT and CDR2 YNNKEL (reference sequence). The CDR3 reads CASSSPGQGINTNYGYTF. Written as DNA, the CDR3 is TGTGCCAGCAGCTCACCGGGACAGGGGATAAATACTAACTATGGCTACACCTTC.

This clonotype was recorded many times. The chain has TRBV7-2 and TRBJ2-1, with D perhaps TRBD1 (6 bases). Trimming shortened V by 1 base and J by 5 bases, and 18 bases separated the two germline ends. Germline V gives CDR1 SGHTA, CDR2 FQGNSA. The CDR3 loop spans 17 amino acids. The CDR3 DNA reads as TGTGCCAGCAGCTTAGTGGGGTGGGCAGGGACAAACAATGAGCAGTTCTTC. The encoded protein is CASSLVGWAGTNNEQFF.

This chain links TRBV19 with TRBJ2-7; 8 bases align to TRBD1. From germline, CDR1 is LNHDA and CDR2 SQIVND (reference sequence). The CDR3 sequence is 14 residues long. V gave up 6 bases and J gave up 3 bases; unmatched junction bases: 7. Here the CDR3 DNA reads TGTGCCAGTAGACCTGGGACAGGCAGCTACGAGCAGTACTTC. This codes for CASRPGTGSYEQYF.

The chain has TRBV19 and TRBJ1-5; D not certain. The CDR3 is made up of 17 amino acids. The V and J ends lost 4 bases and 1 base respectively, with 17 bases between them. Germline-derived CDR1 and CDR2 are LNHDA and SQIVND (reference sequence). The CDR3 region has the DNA TGTGCCAGTAGTAGACCTTTGAGGGATAGGAGCAATCAGCCCCAGCATTTT. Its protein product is CASSRPLRDRSNQPQHF.

The CDR3 region has the DNA TGTGCCAGCAGCCTGCCGGCGGGGGGCAGCACAGATACGCAGTATTTT. Amino acid sequence: CASSLPAGGSTDTQYF. The chain links TRBV5-6 to TRBJ2-3, with 8 bases matching TRBD2. Trimming removed 4 bases from V and 0 bases from J; junction bases left unmatched: 7. Germline V gives CDR1 SGHDT, CDR2 YYEEEE. The CDR3 is 16 amino acids.

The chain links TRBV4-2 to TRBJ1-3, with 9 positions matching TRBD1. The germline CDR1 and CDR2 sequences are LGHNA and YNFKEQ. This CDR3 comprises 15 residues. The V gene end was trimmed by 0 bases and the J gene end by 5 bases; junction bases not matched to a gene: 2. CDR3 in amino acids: CASSQETGGRNTIYF. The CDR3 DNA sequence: TGTGCCAGCAGCCAAGAGACAGGGGGTAGAAACACCATATATTTT.